The 5 T cell receptor beta chains below were found in one sample sequenced in a study of T-cell memory formation after mild COVID-19. TCRdb independently ran MiXCR on the 5' RACE reads; one entry per CDR3 protein. The repertoire holds about 110,000 distinct CDR3 sequences, with 18% as singletons. Sequenced material: PBMCs or a T cell subset sorted from them (not recorded which). Every receptor here comes from a man in his late teens or twenties who had mild COVID-19 (a few samples of this study predate the infection). Cell type and time point are not known.

This clonotype has at least ten counts. This chain links TRBV12-3 or TRBV12-4 with TRBJ2-7; D could derive from TRBD1 or TRBD2 (6 bases each). The length of the CDR3 is 13 residues. V gave up 7 bases and J gave up 6 bases, with 16 bases separating them. The CDR3 DNA reads TGTGCCAGCACCCGTGGCAGGGGAGGCGAGCAGTACTTC. As protein: CASTRGRGGEQYF.

This chain connects TRBV12-3 or TRBV12-4 to TRBJ2-1, with D possibly called TRBD1 or TRBD2 (5 bases each). The CDR3 runs 14 residues. V lost 5 bases and J 7 bases, leaving 15 bases between the germline ends. CDR3 loop: CASSGGYPGNEQFF. CDR3 nucleotide sequence: TGTGCCAGCAGTGGGGGATACCCGGGTAATGAGCAGTTCTTC.

The J gene is TRBJ2-7, the V gene TRBV27; D gene ambiguous. Looked up from germline, CDR1 is MNHEY and CDR2 is SMNVEV (reference sequence). This CDR3 spans 14 amino acids. The V end was cut by 6 bases, the J end by 5 bases, with 17 bases between. CDR3 protein: CASSRTRISDEQYF. CDR3 bases: TGTGCCAGCAGCCGAACGCGGATATCAGACGAGCAGTACTTC.

The chain has TRBV6-5 and TRBJ1-6; 9 bases match TRBD1. The CDR3 has 13 amino acids. Germline V lookup: CDR1 MNHEY, CDR2 SVGAGI. V was clipped by 6 bases and J by 10 bases; unmatched bases: 4. CDR3 sequence reads: CASRGQGESPLHF. In nucleotides, the CDR3 is TGTGCCAGCAGGGGACAGGGAGAATCACCCCTCCACTTT.

This clonotype has more than one count but fewer than ten. The genes are TRBV4-3 and TRBJ2-1, with D tentatively TRBD2 (7 bases). Germline lookup yields CDR1 LGHNA and CDR2 YSLEER. The CDR3 runs 15 residues. V was clipped by 1 base and J by 9 bases, with 16 bases between them. CDR3 sequence reads: CASSQVERGGGEQFF. DNA for the CDR3: TGCGCCAGCAGCCAAGTGGAGCGGGGAGGGGGTGAGCAGTTCTTC.